This T cell receptor beta chain was retrieved from a study of blood T cell repertoires in COVID-19. As for the study in general: Material from acute and convalescent COVID-19 was sourced from the United States, Italy and Spain.

Sequencing was performed with immunoSEQ multiplex PCR; in TCRdb, only in-frame clones are kept and a portion is missing. This table holds approximately 460,000 clones, 89% found once. Germline CDR1 LNHNV, CDR2 YYDKDF (reference sequence). V was cut by 0 bases and J by 5 bases, with 7 bases left in between. CDR3 size: 13 residues. The J gene is TRBJ2-5, the V gene TRBV15; D perhaps matches TRBD1 (5 bases). This TCR came from a man younger than 35 with COVID-19, enrolled during active disease. The specimen was peripheral blood. This chain's CDR3 is CATSRDPGETQYF. In DNA form, the CDR3 reads TGTGCCACCAGCAGAGACCCAGGGGAGACCCAGTACTTC.